A selection of T cell receptor beta chains follows, all from one sample in a study of sequential checkpoint blockade in melanoma. TCRdb's table, derived via immunoSEQ multiplex PCR, lists solely in-frame clones and lacks some. The sample consists of about 21,000 clones, roughly 27% of them appearing once. The starting material was tumor tissue (inferred from file names), obtained from a patient given nivolumab and ipilimumab in sequence. These receptor sequences come from a human donor with melanoma. Both conserved end residues are part of each CDR3. The D gene is left open where the match is weak. Size values are once, few and many counts, or a class for expanded clones, and some rows have none.

>once|TRBJ1-1|TRBV12-1|NA
TGTGCCAGCAGCTCCAAACGGGACAGGGCCGGCCTTACACCCATGAACACTGAAGCTTTCTTT
CASSSKRDRAGLTPMNTEAFF
>few|TRBJ2-1|TRBV7-2|NA
TGTGCCAGCAGTTCACTAGTGAGTTATGAGCAGTTCTTC
CASSSLVSYEQFF
>few|TRBJ2-1|TRBV2|NA
TGTGCCAGCAGCGTACAGGGGACTTTGGGCAATGAGCAGTTCTTC
CASSVQGTLGNEQFF
>NA|TRBJ1-1|TRBV23-1|TRBD1
TGCGCCAGCAGCGGCTACAGGGGAGTTGAAGCTTTCTTT
CASSGYRGVEAFF
>many|TRBJ1-3|TRBV7-6|NA
TGTGCCAGCAGCTTCATCGGGGAAGCAGCTGGAAACACCATATATTTT
CASSFIGEAAGNTIYF
>few|TRBJ2-1|TRBV11-3|TRBD2
TGTGCCAGCAGCCTAATAGCGGGGGGCCTCGGAAATGAGCAGTTCTTC
CASSLIAGGLGNEQFF
>many|TRBJ2-1|TRBV6-8|NA
TGTGCCAGCAGTCCACGGACAAGGGGGTCTTCCTACAATGAGCAGTTCTTC
CASSPRTRGSSYNEQFF
>few|TRBJ1-4|TRBV28|TRBD1
TGTGCCAGCAGTCCAGGGGGCTCAAGTGAAAAACTGTTTTTT
CASSPGGSSEKLFF
>NA|TRBJ2-1|TRBV19|NA
TGTGCCAGTAGTATGTTCTCGGGATCCTACAATGAGCAGTTCTTC
CASSMFSGSYNEQFF
>few|TRBJ1-6|TRBV28|NA
TGTGCCAGCAGTTCACGGGTTTGGGATACACCCCTCCACTTT
CASSSRVWDTPLHF
>NA|TRBJ2-1|TRBV9|TRBD2
TGTGCCAGCGGCCTCGGGGGGTCATTATACAATGAGCAGTTCTTC
CASGLGGSLYNEQFF
>NA|TRBJ1-2|TRBV30|TRBD1
TGTGCCTGGAGCCCACTGAAGGGGGCCTCTGGCTACACCTTC
CAWSPLKGASGYTF
>NA|TRBJ1-6|TRBV12-2|NA
TGTGCCATCGAAGGGCAGGGTACCAATTCACCCCTCCACTTT
CAIEGQGTNSPLHF
>medium-sized|TRBJ2-5|TRBV6-8|NA
TGTGCCAGCAGTGACGAGGTAACGCCCCAAGAGACCCAGTACTTC
CASSDEVTPQETQYF
>few|TRBJ1-4|TRBV5-1|TRBD1
TGCGCCAGCAGCCTGATGGGACAGGATAGGGAAAAACTGTTTTTT
CASSLMGQDREKLFF
>few|TRBJ2-1|TRBV7-1|NA
TGTGCCAGCAGCTTGGGTTCCAACCCGGCGGGTGAGCAGTTCTTC
CASSLGSNPAGEQFF
>NA|TRBJ2-7|TRBV29-1|NA
TGCAGCGTTGGTCCCTGGCAGGGAAGTTTCTCCGAGCAGTACTTC
CSVGPWQGSFSEQYF
>NA|TRBJ2-7|TRBV28|NA
TGTGCCAGCAGTTTCCCGCAAGCAACCTACGAGCAGTACTTC
CASSFPQATYEQYF
>few|TRBJ1-4|TRBV19|NA
TGTGCCAGTAGTCCTGGACAGCCAAGGGGTAATGAAAAACTGTTTTTT
CASSPGQPRGNEKLFF
>few|TRBJ1-1|TRBV11-3|TRBD1
TGTGCCAGCAGCGGAGGACAGGGGTGGAACACTGAAGCTTTCTTT
CASSGGQGWNTEAFF
>once|TRBJ2-7|TRBV18|TRBD2
TGTGCCAGCTCACCACTAGCGGGAGGGCCCCGCGAGCAGTACTTC
CASSPLAGGPREQYF
>few|TRBJ2-3|TRBV6-8|TRBD2
TGTGCCAGCAGACTAGCGCGGAGCACAGATACGCAGTATTTT
CASRLARSTDTQYF
>NA|TRBJ1-1|TRBV6-8|NA
TGTGCCAGCAGTTACTCTTTTTTCCGGCGATCGGACACTGAAGCTTTCTTT
CASSYSFFRRSDTEAFF
>many|TRBJ2-7|TRBV6-8|NA
TGTGCCAGCAGTCCTTCCCCGAGCTCCTACGAGCAGTACTTC
CASSPSPSSYEQYF
>few|TRBJ2-5|TRBV19|NA
TGTGCCAGTAGTATTCTTGAGACCCAGTACTTC
CASSILETQYF
>NA|TRBJ2-1|TRBV11-3|TRBD1
TGTGCCAGCAGCTTAGGGGGATTGAGTGACAGGGGTAGCAATGAGCAGTTCTTC
CASSLGGLSDRGSNEQFF
>NA|TRBJ2-3|TRBV6-8|NA
TGTGCCAGCAGTTTACAGGGTACGGGCACAGATACGCAGTATTTT
CASSLQGTGTDTQYF
>NA|TRBJ2-2|TRBV5-1|NA
TGCGCCAGCAGCGCAGACCCGGTGAACACCGGGGAGCTGTTTTTT
CASSADPVNTGELFF
>NA|TRBJ2-2|TRBV15|TRBD1
TGTGCCACCAGTACCCCCCGGACAGGGGATATAACCGGGGAGCTGTTTTTT
CATSTPRTGDITGELFF
>NA|TRBJ2-7|TRBV25-1|NA
TGTGCCAGCAGTCAAGACGTGGGGCCGTACGAGCAGTACTTC
CASSQDVGPYEQYF
>few|TRBJ2-3|TRBV11-3|NA
TGTGCTAGCAGCTTAGAACCTCTCGGAGATACGCAGTATTTT
CASSLEPLGDTQYF
>few|TRBJ2-7|TRBV6-8|TRBD1
TGTGCCAGCAGTCAGGGGGCCCCTACAATCTACGAGCAGTACTTC
CASSQGAPTIYEQYF
>NA|TRBJ2-1|TRBV18|NA
TGTGCCAGCTCACCTTCAAAGGACAATGAGCAGTTCTTC
CASSPSKDNEQFF
>many|TRBJ2-2|TRBV7-4|NA
TGTGCCAGCAGCTTAGTGGAGGCCGGGGAGCTGTTTTTT
CASSLVEAGELFF
>NA|TRBJ2-1|TRBV15|NA
TGTGCCACCAGCAGCCAACAGGGAAACTCCTACAATGAGCAGTTCTTC
CATSSQQGNSYNEQFF
>few|TRBJ2-7|TRBV6-8|TRBD1
TGTGCCAGCAGGTCCGGGACAGGTATCTACGAGCAGTACTTC
CASRSGTGIYEQYF
>few|TRBJ2-7|TRBV11-3|NA
TGTGCCAGCAGCTTGAAAGGTGCGGGACTTGTCGACGAGCAGTACTTC
CASSLKGAGLVDEQYF
>few|TRBJ1-1|TRBV5-1|NA
TGCGCCAGCAGCGAGGGGTTCACGAACACTGAAGCTTTCTTT
CASSEGFTNTEAFF
>many|TRBJ2-7|TRBV9|TRBD2
TGTGCCAGCAGCCGGGGGGGACTTACCTCCTACGAGCAGTACTTC
CASSRGGLTSYEQYF
>NA|TRBJ2-3|TRBV11-3|TRBD2
TGTGCCAGCAGCCCACTAGCGGGGGGCACAGATACGCAGTATTTT
CASSPLAGGTDTQYF
>NA|TRBJ1-5|TRBV19|TRBD1
TGTGCCAGTAGCTTCGACAGGGTGTGGGGCAATCAGCCCCAGCATTTT
CASSFDRVWGNQPQHF
>NA|TRBJ1-1|TRBV6-7|NA
TGTGCCAGCAGTTTGGGGACTGAAGCTTTCTTT
CASSLGTEAFF
>few|TRBJ1-5|TRBV19|NA
TGTGCCAGTAGTGTGAGGCTGGAGTCTCAGCCCCAGCATTTT
CASSVRLESQPQHF
>NA|TRBJ2-2|TRBV5-1|TRBD1
TGCGCCAGCAGCGACGGACAGGGCCTAATGGCCGGGGAGCTGTTTTTT
CASSDGQGLMAGELFF
>NA|TRBJ2-6|TRBV18|TRBD1
TGTGCCAGCTCACCGGGGACAGGGAACTCTGGGGCCAACGTCCTGACTTTC
CASSPGTGNSGANVLTF
>NA|TRBJ2-1|TRBV5-1|NA
TGCGCCAGCAGCTTACAGGGTTCCTCCTACAATGAGCAGTTCTTC
CASSLQGSSYNEQFF
>NA|TRBJ2-7|TRBV19|NA
TGTGCCACCAAAGGGGGGGCAGGGGGCTACGAGCAGTACTTC
CATKGGAGGYEQYF
>NA|TRBJ2-1|TRBV18|TRBD2
TGTGCCAGCTCACCACCCTTAGCGGGGGGAACGGGTGAGCAGTTCTTC
CASSPPLAGGTGEQFF
>once|TRBJ2-7|TRBV28|TRBD2
TGTGCCAGCAGCTCCGGACTAGCGGGGCCCCTCGAGCAGTACTTC
CASSSGLAGPLEQYF
>NA|TRBJ2-1|TRBV6-8|TRBD2
TGTGCCATCAGTAGTAGCGGGAGAGCCTCCTACAATGAGCAGTTCTTC
CAISSSGRASYNEQFF
>many|TRBJ1-4|TRBV11-3|NA
TGTGCCAGCAGCTTGTTGGGCAGCGGTGAAAAACTGTTTTTT
CASSLLGSGEKLFF
>NA|TRBJ2-5|TRBV11-3|TRBD1
TGTGCCAGCAGCGATAATTCAGGGGGCGTCGGGACCCAGTACTTC
CASSDNSGGVGTQYF
>few|TRBJ2-5|TRBV29-1|NA
TGCAGCGGACAGGACTCGTACCAAGAGACCCAGTACTTC
CSGQDSYQETQYF
>few|TRBJ2-7|TRBV11-3|NA
TGTGCCAGCAGCCTCCGGACTCCACCCTACGAGCAGTACTTC
CASSLRTPPYEQYF
>NA|TRBJ2-2|TRBV19|NA
TGTGCCACATGGGACAAGAACACCGGGGAGCTGTTTTTT
CATWDKNTGELFF
>NA|TRBJ1-2|TRBV28|NA
TGTGCCAGCAGTTTAACCACTACAGGGTCGGATGGCTACACCTTC
CASSLTTTGSDGYTF
>few|TRBJ2-6|TRBV15|NA
TGTGCCACCAGCAGAGAAAACGTGATACACTCTGGGGCCAACGTCCTGACTTTC
CATSRENVIHSGANVLTF